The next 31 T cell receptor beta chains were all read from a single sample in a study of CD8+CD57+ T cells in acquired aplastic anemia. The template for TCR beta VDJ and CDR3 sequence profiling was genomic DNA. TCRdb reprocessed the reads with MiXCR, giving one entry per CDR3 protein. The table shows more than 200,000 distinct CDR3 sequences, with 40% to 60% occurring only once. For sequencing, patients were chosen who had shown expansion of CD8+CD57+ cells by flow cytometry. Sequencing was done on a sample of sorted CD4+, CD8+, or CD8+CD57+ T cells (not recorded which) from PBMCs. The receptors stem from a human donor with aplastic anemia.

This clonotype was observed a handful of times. The CDR3, as DNA: TGTGCCAGCCTTGCTTCCAATGAGCAGTTCTTC. Translation: CASLASNEQFF. The chain links TRBV25-1 to TRBJ2-1; unclear D gene. Trimming shortened V by 8 bases and J by 6 bases, and 8 bases separated the two germline ends. The germline V gene encodes CDR1 MGHDK and CDR2 SYGVNS. The CDR3 contains 11 residues.

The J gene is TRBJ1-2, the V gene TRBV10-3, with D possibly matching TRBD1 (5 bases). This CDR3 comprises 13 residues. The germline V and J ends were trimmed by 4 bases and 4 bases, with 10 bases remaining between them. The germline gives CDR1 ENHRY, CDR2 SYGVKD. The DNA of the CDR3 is TGTGCCATCAGTGGCTCGGGGGGCTATGGCTACACCTTC. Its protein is CAISGSGGYGYTF.

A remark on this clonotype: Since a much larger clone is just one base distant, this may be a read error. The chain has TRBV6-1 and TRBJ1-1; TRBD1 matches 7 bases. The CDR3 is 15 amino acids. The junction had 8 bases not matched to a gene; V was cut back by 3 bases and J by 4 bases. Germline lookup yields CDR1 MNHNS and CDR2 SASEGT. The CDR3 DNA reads TGTGCCAGCAGTGATCCCCAGGGGGAAGGCACTGAAGCTTTCTTT. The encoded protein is CASSDPQGEGTEAFF.

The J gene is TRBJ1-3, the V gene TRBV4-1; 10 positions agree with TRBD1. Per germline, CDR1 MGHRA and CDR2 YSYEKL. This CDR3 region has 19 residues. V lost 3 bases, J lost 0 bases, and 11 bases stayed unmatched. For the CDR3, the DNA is TGCGCCAGCAGCCACCTTTTCCCGGGACAGGGGCTCTCTGGAAACACCATATATTTT. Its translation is CASSHLFPGQGLSGNTIYF.

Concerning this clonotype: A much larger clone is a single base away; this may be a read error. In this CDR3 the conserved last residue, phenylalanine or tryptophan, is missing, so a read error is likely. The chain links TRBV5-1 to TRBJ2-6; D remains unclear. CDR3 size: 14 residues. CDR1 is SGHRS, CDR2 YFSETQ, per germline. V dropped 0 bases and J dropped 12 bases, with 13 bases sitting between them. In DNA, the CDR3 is TGCGCCAGCAGCTTGGCCCCCCAACCCGGCGTCCTGACTCTC. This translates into CASSLAPQPGVLTL.

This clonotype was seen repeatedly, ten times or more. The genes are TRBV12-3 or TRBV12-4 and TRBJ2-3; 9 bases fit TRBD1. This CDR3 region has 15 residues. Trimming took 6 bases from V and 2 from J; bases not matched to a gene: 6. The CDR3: CASRTGQGLTDTQYF. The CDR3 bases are TGTGCCAGCAGAACTGGACAGGGGCTCACAGATACGCAGTATTTT.

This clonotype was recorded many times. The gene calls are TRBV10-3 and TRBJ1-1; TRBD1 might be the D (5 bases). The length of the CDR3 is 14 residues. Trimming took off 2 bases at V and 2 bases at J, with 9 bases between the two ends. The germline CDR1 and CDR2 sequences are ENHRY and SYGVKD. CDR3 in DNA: TGTGCCATCAGTGAGGGGGCGGGAAACACTGAAGCTTTCTTT. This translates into CAISEGAGNTEAFF.

This chain's CDR3 is CATSRDTVEETQYF. CDR3 nucleotide sequence: TGTGCCACCAGCAGAGATACAGTAGAAGAGACCCAGTACTTC. The chain is built from TRBV15 and TRBJ2-5; D unresolved. Germline V gene lookup returns CDR1 LNHNV and CDR2 YYDKDF (reference sequence). The CDR3 sequence is 14 residues long. Trimming removed 0 bases from V and 3 bases from J, with 8 bases in between.

CDR3 in amino acids: CASSYSFFRGDEQFF. The DNA for the CDR3 is TGTGCCAGCAGTTACTCTTTTTTTAGGGGCGATGAGCAGTTCTTC. The genes are TRBV6-2 or TRBV6-3 and TRBJ2-1, with D tentatively TRBD1 (5 bases). CDR1 is MNHEY and CDR2 is SVGEGT in the germline V gene. The ends were cut back, 0 bases at V and 8 bases at J, with 14 bases in the middle. This CDR3 is 15 amino acids long.

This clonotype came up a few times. CDR3 in amino acids: CATSRDPQYNEQFF. The CDR3 nucleotides are TGTGCCACCAGCAGAGATCCGCAGTACAATGAGCAGTTCTTC. V gene TRBV15 combines with J gene TRBJ2-1; no definite D call. CDR3 size: 14 residues. The V gene lost 0 bases and the J gene lost 4 bases, with 7 bases spanning the gap. Per the germline V gene, CDR1 is LNHNV and CDR2 is YYDKDF (reference sequence).

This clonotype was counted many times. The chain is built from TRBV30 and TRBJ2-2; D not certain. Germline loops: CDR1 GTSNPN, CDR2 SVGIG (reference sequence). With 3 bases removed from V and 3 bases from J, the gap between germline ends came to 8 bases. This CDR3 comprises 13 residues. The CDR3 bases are TGTGCCTGGAGGGGGTTCTACACCGGGGAGCTGTTTTTT. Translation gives CAWRGFYTGELFF.

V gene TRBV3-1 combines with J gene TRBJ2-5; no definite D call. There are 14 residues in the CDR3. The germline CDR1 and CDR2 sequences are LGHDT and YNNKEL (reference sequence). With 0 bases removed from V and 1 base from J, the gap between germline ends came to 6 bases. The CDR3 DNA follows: TGTGCCAGCAGCCAAGAGTGGGTCCAAGAGACCCAGTACTTC. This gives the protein CASSQEWVQETQYF.

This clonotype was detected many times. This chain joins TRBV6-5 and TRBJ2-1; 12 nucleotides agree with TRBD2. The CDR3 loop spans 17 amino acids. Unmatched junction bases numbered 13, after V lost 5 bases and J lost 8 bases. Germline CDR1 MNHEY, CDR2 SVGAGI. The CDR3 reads CASSRLAGEPQGDEQFF. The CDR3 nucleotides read TGTGCCAGCAGTCGACTAGCGGGGGAGCCGCAGGGCGATGAGCAGTTCTTC.

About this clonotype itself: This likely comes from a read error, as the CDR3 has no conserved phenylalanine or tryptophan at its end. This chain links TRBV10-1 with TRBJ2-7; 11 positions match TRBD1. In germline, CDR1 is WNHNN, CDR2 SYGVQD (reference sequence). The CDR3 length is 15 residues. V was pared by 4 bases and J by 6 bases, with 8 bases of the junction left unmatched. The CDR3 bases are TGCGCCAGCAGTGCGATGGGACAGGGGGGCGTCGAGCAGTACTCC. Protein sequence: CASSAMGQGGVEQYS.

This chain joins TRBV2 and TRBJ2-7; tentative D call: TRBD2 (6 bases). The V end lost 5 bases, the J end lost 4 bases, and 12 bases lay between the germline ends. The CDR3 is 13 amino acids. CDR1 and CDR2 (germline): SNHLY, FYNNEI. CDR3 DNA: TGTGCCAGCAGTTCGAGACGGGAGTACGAGCAGTACTTC. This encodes CASSSRREYEQYF.

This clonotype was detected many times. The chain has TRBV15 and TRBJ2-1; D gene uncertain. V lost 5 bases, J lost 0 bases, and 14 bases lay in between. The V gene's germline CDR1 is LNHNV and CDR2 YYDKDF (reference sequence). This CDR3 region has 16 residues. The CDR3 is CATSSHLASSYNEQFF. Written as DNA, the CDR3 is TGTGCCACCAGCTCTCACTTAGCTAGCTCCTACAATGAGCAGTTCTTC. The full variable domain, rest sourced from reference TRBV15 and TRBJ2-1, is DAMVIQNPRYQVTQFGKPVTLSCSQTLNHNVMYWYQQKSSQAPKLLFHYYDKDFNNEADTPDNFQSRRPNTSFCFLDIRSPGLGDTAMYLCATSSHLASSYNEQFFGPGTRLTVL.

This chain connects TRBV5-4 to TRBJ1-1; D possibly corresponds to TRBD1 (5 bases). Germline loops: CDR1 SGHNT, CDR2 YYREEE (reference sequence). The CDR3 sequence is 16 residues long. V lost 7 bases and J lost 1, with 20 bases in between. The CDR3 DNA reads TGTGCCAGCGGCCCATACCAGGGACGCCCGAACACTGAAGCTTTCTTT. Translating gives CASGPYQGRPNTEAFF.

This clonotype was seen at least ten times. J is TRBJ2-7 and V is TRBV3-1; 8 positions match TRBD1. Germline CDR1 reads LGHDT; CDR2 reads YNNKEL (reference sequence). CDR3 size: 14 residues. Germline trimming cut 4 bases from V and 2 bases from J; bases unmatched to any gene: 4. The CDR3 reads CASSRQGRAYEQYF. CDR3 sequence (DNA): TGTGCCAGCAGCCGACAGGGGCGAGCCTACGAGCAGTACTTC.

The CDR3 coding sequence is TGTGCCAGCAGTGAAGGACAGGGGGCAGATACGCAGTATTTT. Translated, it gives CASSEGQGADTQYF. The chain uses TRBV6-1 and TRBJ2-3, with 9 bases aligning to TRBD1. Germline CDR1 is MNHNS and CDR2 is SASEGT. There are 14 residues in the CDR3. With V trimmed by 1 base and J by 4 bases, 0 bases remained unmatched.

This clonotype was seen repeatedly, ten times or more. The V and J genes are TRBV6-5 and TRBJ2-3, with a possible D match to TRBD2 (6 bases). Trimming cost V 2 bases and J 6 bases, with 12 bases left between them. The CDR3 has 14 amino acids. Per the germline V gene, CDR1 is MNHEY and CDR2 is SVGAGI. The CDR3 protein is CASSYGQEGDTQYF. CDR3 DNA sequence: TGTGCCAGCAGTTACGGGCAGGAGGGGGATACGCAGTATTTT.

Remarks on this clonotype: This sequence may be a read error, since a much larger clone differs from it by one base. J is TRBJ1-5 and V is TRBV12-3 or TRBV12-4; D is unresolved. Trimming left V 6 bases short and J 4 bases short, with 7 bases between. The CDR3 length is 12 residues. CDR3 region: CASRERNQPQHF. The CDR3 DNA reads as TGTGCCAGCAGGGAGAGGAATCAGCCCCAGCATTTT.

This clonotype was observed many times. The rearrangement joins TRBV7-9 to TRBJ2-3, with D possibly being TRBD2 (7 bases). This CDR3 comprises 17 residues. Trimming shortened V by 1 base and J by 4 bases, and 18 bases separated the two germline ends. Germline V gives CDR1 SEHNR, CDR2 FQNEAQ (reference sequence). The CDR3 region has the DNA TGTGCCAGCAGCTTAGGGGCGGGGGCGCTTTCCGCAGATACGCAGTATTTT. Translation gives CASSLGAGALSADTQYF.

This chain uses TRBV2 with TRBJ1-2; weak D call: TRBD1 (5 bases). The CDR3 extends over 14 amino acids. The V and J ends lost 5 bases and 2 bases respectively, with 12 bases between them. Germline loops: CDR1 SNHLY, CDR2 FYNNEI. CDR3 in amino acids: CASSPGLRNYGYTF. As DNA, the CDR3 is TGTGCCAGCAGTCCGGGACTGCGAAACTATGGCTACACCTTC.

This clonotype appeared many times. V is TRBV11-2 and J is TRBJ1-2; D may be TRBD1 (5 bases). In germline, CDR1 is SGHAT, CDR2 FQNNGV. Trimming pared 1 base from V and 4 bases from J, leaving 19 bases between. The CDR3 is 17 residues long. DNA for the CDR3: TGTGCCAGCAGCTTAGGGCCCTCGGGGCAGTCCTTCTATGGCTACACCTTC. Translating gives CASSLGPSGQSFYGYTF.

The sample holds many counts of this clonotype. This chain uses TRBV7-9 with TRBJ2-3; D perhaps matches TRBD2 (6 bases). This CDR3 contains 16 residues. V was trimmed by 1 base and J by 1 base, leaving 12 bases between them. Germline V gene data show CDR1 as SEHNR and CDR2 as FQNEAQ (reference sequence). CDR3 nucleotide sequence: TGTGCCAGCAGCTTAGTGGGGCAGCGGGGCACAGATACGCAGTATTTT. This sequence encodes CASSLVGQRGTDTQYF.

In DNA form, the CDR3 reads TGTGCCAGCTCACGAGCCGGGACAGACAATGAAAAACTGTTTTTT. This translates into CASSRAGTDNEKLFF. The chain combines TRBV18 with TRBJ1-4, with 7 bases identical to TRBD1. Germline V gene lookup returns CDR1 KGHSH and CDR2 LQKENI. The CDR3 is 15 amino acids. V lost 4 bases, J lost 5 bases, and 7 bases stayed unmatched.

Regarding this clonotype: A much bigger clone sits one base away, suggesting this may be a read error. CDR3: CAGRSGGIHYEQYF. Here the CDR3 DNA reads TGTGCCGGCAGGTCCGGCGGCATCCACTACGAGCAGTACTTC. V gene TRBV6-1 combines with J gene TRBJ2-7; D remains ambiguous. Germline CDR1 is MNHNS and CDR2 is SASEGT. CDR3 length: 14 residues.

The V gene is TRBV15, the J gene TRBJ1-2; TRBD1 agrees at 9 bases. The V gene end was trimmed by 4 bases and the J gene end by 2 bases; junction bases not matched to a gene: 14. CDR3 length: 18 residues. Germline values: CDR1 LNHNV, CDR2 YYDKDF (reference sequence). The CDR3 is CATSNPGTGRRSNYGYTF. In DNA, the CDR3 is TGTGCCACCAGCAACCCCGGGACAGGGAGGCGCTCCAACTATGGCTACACCTTC.

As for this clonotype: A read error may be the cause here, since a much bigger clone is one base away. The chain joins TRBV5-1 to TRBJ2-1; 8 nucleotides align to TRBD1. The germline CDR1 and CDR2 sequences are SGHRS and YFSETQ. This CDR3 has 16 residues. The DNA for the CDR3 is TGCGCCAGCAGCCCTCGGCAGGGACAGGTCAATCATGAGCAGTCCTTC. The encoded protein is CASSPRQGQVNHEQSF.

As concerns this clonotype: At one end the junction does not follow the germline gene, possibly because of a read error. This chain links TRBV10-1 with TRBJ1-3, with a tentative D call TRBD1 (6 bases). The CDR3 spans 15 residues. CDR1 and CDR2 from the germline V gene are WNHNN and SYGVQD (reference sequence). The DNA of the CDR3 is TGTGCCGGCAGTTACTCGGGGGCGCGGGGAAACACCATATATTTT. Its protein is CAGSYSGARGNTIYF.

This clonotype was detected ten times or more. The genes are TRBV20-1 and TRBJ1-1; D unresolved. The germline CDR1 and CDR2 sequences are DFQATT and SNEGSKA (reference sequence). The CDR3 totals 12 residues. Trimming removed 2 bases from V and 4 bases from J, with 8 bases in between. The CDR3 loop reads CSARLPGTEAFF. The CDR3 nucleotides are TGCAGTGCTAGACTCCCGGGCACTGAAGCTTTCTTT.